A single T cell receptor beta chain is shown here with its context. This clonotype occurred a few times. The antigen it binds to is not known. No per-base quality is available; no much larger clone lies one base away. This specimen comes from a study of T-cell memory formation after mild COVID-19 (dated by TCRdb to the early 2020s). Context from the whole study: TCR sequence clusters from the two donors were largely donor specific. T-cell clones expanding and contracting after mild COVID-19 in a couple of donors were tracked by longitudinal TCRalpha and TCRbeta repertoire sequencing. The cohort was made up of two young adult volunteers, one female and one male, who were previously healthy.

Sequenced on an Illumina NovaSeq 6000. cDNA libraries for TCRalpha and TCRbeta were prepared by 5'RACE using constant-segment primers, with sample barcodes and unique molecular identifiers added. RNA was extracted from every sample with Trizol reagent. Library amplification was performed in two PCR steps, and a second sample barcode and Illumina TruSeq adapters were introduced in the second step. Libraries were sequenced on an Illumina NovaSeq with 2 x 150 bp paired-end reads. From the authors' description of their analysis: Demultiplexing of reads and collapsing into UMI-guided consensus sequences were performed with migec v1.2.7. Using mixcr v2.1.11, the UMI consensuses were aligned to TRA and TRB V and J templates and assembled into clonotypes. Expanded or contracted clonotypes were those called significant by both edgeR and NoisET, with noise models trained on biological replicates. edgeR calls used a false discovery rate-adjusted p below 0.01 and a log2 fold-change threshold of 1. As an exploratory analysis of dynamics, max-normalized trajectories of the 1000 most abundant clonotypes were examined by PCA with hierarchical clustering. Each responding clone was given a CD4 or CD8 phenotype based on the CD4+ and CD8+ repertoires, which had been sequenced separately. The public reads were quality trimmed at Q25 with fastp and then assembled into clones with MiXCR by TCRdb, keeping productive beta chains. Every CDR3 protein is listed once, alongside the most common genes and DNA of its rows. These V and J calls originate from TCRdb's pipeline instead of the authors' own analysis. The sample contains around 340,000 distinct CDR3 sequences, 13% of them found a single time. Over 20% of the sample is held by the ten biggest clonotypes.

General study outcomes and caveats: Contracting CD4+ clones turned up mainly in the CM and EM memory subsets, whereas EMRA was where CD8+ clones were enriched. Some responding clones were detected in pre-infection memory, which suggested that pre-existing cross-reactive memory T cells had joined the SARS-CoV-2 response. Clones that contracted from day 15 to 85 showed balanced CD4/CD8 phenotypes, whereas a second wave of clones that expanded from day 15 to 37 leaned towards CD4+. Only a couple of mild cases were covered in the study, and larger cohorts including severe cases with pre-infection samples were considered necessary. The second-wave clones that peaked on day 37 were not confirmed to be SARS-CoV-2 specific.

PBMCs were isolated by Ficoll-Paque density gradient centrifugation. Sequenced material: PBMCs or a T cell subset sorted from them (not recorded which). The clonotype comes from a man aged 18 to 35 who had mild COVID-19 (a few samples of this study predate the infection). The sample titles of this study are shuffled in the database, so cell type and time point are left out; the donor was told from shared clones.

This receptor carries the CDR3 CASSISGGAVDEQFF. Here is the DNA: TGTGCCAGCAGTATAAGCGGGGGGGCCGTAGATGAGCAGTTCTTC. The rearranged chain carries TRBV6-6 and TRBJ2-1, and 10 junctional nucleotides match TRBD2. The V end gives up 5 bases and the J end 8 bases, leaving 9 bases in the junction not matched to a gene. Sequences MNHNY (CDR1) and SVGAGI (CDR2) are obtained from the germline V gene (reference sequence). The CDR3 starts with the cysteine, ends with the phenylalanine, and has 15 residues. Of all the DNA, just the CDR3 is kept, 45 bases in frame from base 1.